This is a list of T cell receptor beta chains from one sample in a study of blood T cell repertoires in COVID-19. Sequenced by immunoSEQ multiplex PCR; TCRdb stores in-frame clones only, minus some. The table lists about 180,000 clones, 70% to 90% of them singletons, with roughly 2.8% in the top ten. The sample consisted of peripheral blood. The receptors shown here come from a woman aged 25 to 39 with active or convalescent COVID-19. Each CDR3 is given with its conserved first and last residue.

J: TRBJ2-1; V: TRBV19; CDR3: CATYQGNEQFF
J: TRBJ1-1; V: TRBV15; CDR3: CATTLTGMNTEAFF
J: TRBJ1-1; V: TRBV6-5; CDR3: CASSYQTGKTEAFF
J: TRBJ2-7; V: TRBV3-1/TRBV3-2; CDR3: CASSQGARGEQYF
J: TRBJ2-5; V: TRBV18; CDR3: CASSQVFSGRGQETQYF
J: TRBJ1-2; V: TRBV19; CDR3: CASSQGLSGYTF
J: TRBJ2-7; V: TRBV6-6; CDR3: CASSYGGWSSYEQYF
J: TRBJ2-7; V: TRBV2; CDR3: CASILAAYEQYF
J: TRBJ1-1; V: TRBV3-1/TRBV3-2; CDR3: CASSQGTLNTEAFF
J: TRBJ1-4; V: TRBV11-3; CDR3: CASSVTGAHEKLFF
J: TRBJ2-2; V: TRBV7-6; CDR3: CASSLTTSGGAAGELFF
J: TRBJ1-1; V: TRBV15; CDR3: CATSLPGTVNTEAFF
J: TRBJ2-7; V: TRBV12-1; CDR3: CASSFVWGAGVSYEQYF
J: TRBJ2-6; V: TRBV5-4; CDR3: CASSTTGSGANVLTF
J: TRBJ2-5; V: TRBV3-1/TRBV3-2; CDR3: CASSHKWSKTSGGSLGTQYF
J: TRBJ2-2; V: TRBV29-1; CDR3: CSVVPGLARTGELFF
J: TRBJ1-4; V: TRBV9; CDR3: CASSVAGGTLEKLFF
J: TRBJ2-7; V: TRBV5-4; CDR3: CASSTDRGRNEQYF
J: TRBJ1-1; V: TRBV7-9; CDR3: CASSLTGHPNTEAFF
J: TRBJ1-1; V: TRBV6-5; CDR3: CASARYTEAFF
J: TRBJ2-7; V: TRBV5-8; CDR3: CASSLVVSDRGPYEQYF
J: TRBJ2-7; V: TRBV6-5; CDR3: CASSNAGGQYEQYF